A selection of T cell receptor beta chains follows, all from one sample in a study of blood T cell dynamics during melanoma immunotherapy. Measured with immunoSEQ multiplex PCR; TCRdb has only the in-frame clones, and not every one. The table has approximately 9,700 clones, around 89% seen once; the top ten hold around 10%. The specimen was blood, collected from a patient treated with checkpoint blockade. The receptor set was obtained from a human donor with melanoma. Each CDR3 is given with its conserved first and last residue. D genes are given only for firm matches. Where a row states a size, it is once, few, many or the class of an expanded clone; other rows omit it.

D gene | clone size | J gene | V gene | CDR3 protein | CDR3 DNA
- | once | TRBJ2-5 | TRBV5-1 | CASSFSGVETQYF | TGCGCCAGCAGCTTCTCCGGAGTTGAGACCCAGTACTTC
- | - | TRBJ1-2 | TRBV5-1 | CASSAGHGYTF | TGCGCCAGCAGTGCCGGACATGGCTACACCTTC
TRBD1 | - | TRBJ2-7 | TRBV5-4 | CASSLDQGEREQYF | TGTGCCAGCAGCTTGGACCAGGGGGAGCGGGAGCAGTACTTC
TRBD2 | - | TRBJ2-3 | TRBV5-1 | CASSFGHGLAGRSDTQYF | TGCGCCAGCAGCTTCGGGCACGGACTAGCGGGCAGATCAGATACGCAGTATTTT
TRBD1 | - | TRBJ1-6 | TRBV2 | CATRTGNNSPLHF | TGTGCCACCCGGACAGGCAATAATTCACCCCTCCACTTT
- | - | TRBJ2-1 | TRBV4-1 | CASSQEGVNRYNEQFF | TGCGCCAGCAGCCAAGAAGGCGTGAACCGTTACAATGAGCAGTTCTTC
TRBD1 | - | TRBJ1-5 | TRBV29-1 | CSVKGQNNQPQHF | TGCAGCGTTAAGGGACAGAACAATCAGCCCCAGCATTTT
- | - | TRBJ2-7 | TRBV11-2 | CASSSSDGGAYEQYF | TGTGCCAGCAGCTCGTCGGACGGCGGGGCCTACGAGCAGTACTTC
- | - | TRBJ1-6 | TRBV5-1 | CASSWTENSPLHF | TGCGCCAGCAGCTGGACAGAGAATTCACCCCTCCACTTT
TRBD1 | few | TRBJ1-5 | TRBV27 | CASRITGGLSQHF | TGTGCCAGCAGAATAACAGGGGGCTTGTCCCAGCATTTT
TRBD1 | - | TRBJ1-1 | TRBV6-5 | CASSYGGQKNTEAFF | TGTGCCAGCAGTTACGGGGGACAGAAGAACACTGAAGCTTTCTTT
TRBD1 | - | TRBJ1-1 | TRBV5-1 | CASSLQTTGIEAFF | TGCGCCAGCAGCCTACAGACGACAGGGATTGAAGCTTTCTTT
- | - | TRBJ2-7 | TRBV2 | CASSQQGHEQYF | TGTGCCAGCAGTCAACAGGGCCACGAGCAGTACTTC
- | once | TRBJ2-3 | TRBV7-9 | CASSLVSVATDTQYF | TGTGCCAGCAGCTTAGTCAGCGTAGCGACAGATACGCAGTATTTT
TRBD2 | - | TRBJ2-3 | TRBV6-1 | CASSALAGGAKDTQYF | TGTGCCAGCAGTGCCCTAGCGGGGGGGGCGAAAGATACGCAGTATTTT
- | - | TRBJ2-3 | TRBV6-1 | CASSDTNTQYF | TGTGCCAGCAGTGACACCAATACGCAGTATTTT
- | - | TRBJ1-3 | TRBV18 | CASSPTRWSGNTIYF | TGTGCCAGCTCACCAACGCGGTGGTCTGGAAACACCATATATTTT
TRBD1 | once | TRBJ2-2 | TRBV14 | CASSPRDRGRGELFF | TGTGCCAGCAGCCCCCGGGACAGGGGGCGCGGGGAGCTGTTTTTT
- | - | TRBJ1-2 | TRBV6-1 | CASSEGGDGYTF | TGTGCCAGCAGTGAAGGGGGGGATGGCTACACCTTC
TRBD2 | - | TRBJ2-3 | TRBV9 | CASSVTTGTSGRASLVTDTQYF | TGTGCCAGCAGCGTCACCACCGGGACTAGCGGGAGGGCCTCTCTTGTCACAGATACGCAGTATTTT
- | - | TRBJ2-2 | TRBV2 | CASQGNTGELFF | TGTGCCAGCCAAGGAAACACCGGGGAGCTGTTTTTT
TRBD2 | - | TRBJ2-1 | TRBV11-2 | CASSLVLRAGGDNEQFF | TGTGCCAGCAGCTTAGTCCTCCGAGCGGGGGGAGACAATGAGCAGTTCTTC
- | few | TRBJ2-1 | TRBV5-6 | CASSLGPYNEQFF | TGTGCCAGCAGCTTGGGACCCTACAATGAGCAGTTCTTC
- | - | TRBJ2-5 | TRBV5-1 | CASSVGSQETQYF | TGCGCCAGCAGCGTGGGGAGCCAAGAGACCCAGTACTTC
- | - | TRBJ1-2 | TRBV30 | CAWSVMQSNYGYTF | TGTGCCTGGAGTGTAATGCAATCGAACTATGGCTACACCTTC
TRBD1 | - | TRBJ2-1 | TRBV5-1 | CASSFRQGWDNEQFF | TGCGCCAGCAGCTTCCGACAGGGCTGGGACAATGAGCAGTTCTTC
TRBD1 | - | TRBJ2-2 | TRBV28 | CASNEQGIENTGELFF | TGTGCCAGCAACGAACAGGGGATCGAGAACACCGGGGAGCTGTTTTTT
- | - | TRBJ1-1 | TRBV7-2 | CASSSFTGRGTEAFF | TGTGCCAGCAGCTCTTTCACAGGGAGAGGGACTGAAGCTTTCTTT
- | - | TRBJ1-5 | TRBV7-6 | CASSAGGAFGQPQHF | TGTGCCAGCAGCGCAGGAGGGGCCTTCGGTCAGCCCCAGCATTTT
- | - | TRBJ1-2 | TRBV6-5 | CASSYSGLGYGYTF | TGTGCCAGCAGTTACTCTGGTCTCGGGTACGGCTACACCTTC
- | - | TRBJ2-1 | TRBV7-7 | CASSQLQDGNEQFF | TGTGCCAGCAGCCAGCTGCAGGACGGGAATGAGCAGTTCTTC
- | - | TRBJ1-6 | TRBV21-1 | CASSTGTVSLNYNSPLHF | TGTGCCAGCAGCACCGGAACGGTGTCACTCAACTATAATTCACCCCTCCACTTT
- | few | TRBJ1-1 | TRBV19 | CASSMQPPTAFF | TGTGCCAGTAGTATGCAGCCGCCTACGGCTTTCTTT
TRBD2 | - | TRBJ2-1 | TRBV9 | CASNPGLAYNEQFF | TGTGCCAGCAACCCGGGACTAGCCTACAATGAGCAGTTCTTC
- | few | TRBJ1-1 | TRBV2 | CASSSIDQGEAFF | TGTGCCAGCAGTTCCATAGATCAGGGTGAAGCTTTCTTT
- | - | TRBJ2-3 | TRBV18 | CASSPPVATSTDTQYF | TGTGCCAGCTCACCACCGGTAGCTACTAGCACAGATACGCAGTATTTT
TRBD1 | once | TRBJ2-2 | TRBV5-1 | CASSSDRGSTGELFF | TGCGCCAGCAGCTCGGACAGGGGCTCTACCGGGGAGCTGTTTTTT
- | - | TRBJ2-6 | TRBV5-1 | CASSLSSGANVLTF | TGCGCCAGCAGCTTGAGCTCTGGGGCCAACGTCCTGACTTTC
- | - | TRBJ2-1 | TRBV27 | CASSPTHVDEQFF | TGTGCCAGCAGCCCAACGCACGTGGATGAGCAGTTCTTC
- | - | TRBJ1-3 | TRBV19 | CASSISTGTRLHSGNTIYF | TGTGCCAGTAGTATTTCGACAGGCACACGGTTGCACTCTGGAAACACCATATATTTT
- | - | TRBJ1-1 | TRBV7-9 | CASSLAGPSGTEAFF | TGTGCCAGCAGCTTAGCGGGGCCTTCGGGTACTGAAGCTTTCTTT
- | - | TRBJ1-1 | TRBV21-1 | CASSKGDRGQGNTEAFF | TGTGCCAGCAGCAAAGGGGACAGGGGGCAAGGTAACACTGAAGCTTTCTTT
- | once | TRBJ2-1 | TRBV5-4 | CASSPKGSDRKSSYNEQFF | TGTGCCAGCAGCCCCAAGGGATCTGATCGAAAGAGCTCCTACAATGAGCAGTTCTTC
- | - | TRBJ2-3 | TRBV7-9 | CASRALPADTQYF | TGTGCCAGCAGGGCCCTACCCGCAGATACGCAGTATTTT
- | - | TRBJ2-7 | TRBV19 | CASQQGGSEQYF | TGTGCCAGTCAACAGGGGGGGTCCGAGCAGTACTTC
- | - | TRBJ1-2 | TRBV27 | CASSFYPARYGYTF | TGTGCCAGCAGTTTTTACCCAGCCCGCTATGGCTACACCTTC
TRBD1 | - | TRBJ1-6 | TRBV4-1 | CASSRGVIGGFVNSPLHF | TGCGCCAGCAGCCGTGGCGTGATAGGGGGCTTTGTGAATTCACCCCTCCACTTT
- | - | TRBJ1-2 | TRBV30 | CAWSAPGVLGYTF | TGTGCCTGGAGTGCGCCAGGGGTTCTGGGCTACACCTTC
- | - | TRBJ2-1 | TRBV7-2 | CASSSTRVDEQFF | TGTGCCAGCAGCTCCACTCGTGTCGATGAGCAGTTCTTC
- | - | TRBJ2-3 | TRBV5-6 | CASSPGGYRTDTQYF | TGTGCCAGCAGCCCCGGGGGCTATCGCACAGATACGCAGTATTTT
TRBD1 | - | TRBJ1-1 | TRBV5-1 | CASSRDRLNTEAFF | TGCGCCAGCAGCCGGGACAGGTTGAACACTGAAGCTTTCTTT
TRBD1 | once | TRBJ2-5 | TRBV5-4 | CASSQGQTELQETQYF | TGTGCCAGCAGCCAGGGACAGACTGAACTCCAAGAGACCCAGTACTTC
TRBD2 | - | TRBJ2-1 | TRBV7-9 | CASSYTSGRQFF | TGTGCCAGCAGCTACACTAGCGGTAGACAGTTCTTC